This T cell receptor (beta chain) was obtained from a study of T cell repertoires in cytomegalovirus infection. The CDR3 runs 15 residues. Germline V CDR1 and CDR2: LGHDT, YNNKEL (reference sequence). Trimming took 0 bases from V and 7 from J, leaving 13 bases between them. TCRdb re-analysed the reads in MiXCR, keeping a single row per CDR3 protein. The table lists almost 300,000 distinct CDR3 sequences, around 10% of them singletons. The sequence derives from a human donor in good health (CMV status not recorded). Some clones in this sample may be carry-over from other donors' samples. The V gene is TRBV3-1, the J gene TRBJ1-5; perhaps TRBD1 as D (5 bases). Sequenced material: PBMCs. CDR3 in amino acids: CASSQDGRGEQPQHF. The CDR3 DNA sequence: TGTGCCAGCAGCCAAGATGGGAGGGGCGAGCAGCCCCAGCATTTT.